A selection of T cell receptor beta chains follows, all from one sample in a study of PD-1 blockade in classical Hodgkin lymphoma. Here immunoSEQ multiplex PCR was the method, and the copy in TCRdb shows in-frame clones only, minus some. The sample consists of around 23,000 clones, 89% of them appearing once. Sequenced sample: CD4+ T cells from blood. The receptors come from a human donor with classical Hodgkin lymphoma. The conserved cysteine and the conserved F or W are not part of the CDR3 here. Only some rows state a clone size, as once, few, many or a class for expanded clones.

clone size	V gene	CDR3 length	J gene	CDR3 protein
.	TRBV13	12	TRBJ1-6	ASSVGTVNSPLH
.	TRBV11-3	13	TRBJ1-2	ASSSGADRVYGYT
.	TRBV7-9	13	TRBJ2-1	ASSLAGGTSDEQF
.	TRBV6-5	13	TRBJ1-3	ASSYSGWGGNTIY
.	TRBV7-3	14	TRBJ2-3	ASSLGVGSGTDTQY
once	TRBV6-5	13	TRBJ2-2	ASSYGQTNTGELF
.	TRBV5-6	11	TRBJ2-7	ASSLGRTMEQY
.	TRBV5-5	11	TRBJ2-7	ASSIQSSYEQY
.	TRBV7-9	14	TRBJ1-1	ASSSRDREVRTEAF
once	TRBV27	14	TRBJ2-1	ASSLSTSGGYNEQF
once	TRBV6-1	9	TRBJ2-5	ASSEVKTQY
.	TRBV5-4	12	TRBJ2-1	ASSLAGGLDEQF
.	TRBV25-1	12	TRBJ2-3	ASRVAGGENTQY
once	TRBV6-5	13	TRBJ2-7	ASSRTARNSYEQY
few	TRBV19	11	TRBJ1-1	ASKKDMNTEAF
.	TRBV30	14	TRBJ1-6	AWSVEGTGIRSPLH
.	TRBV18	13	TRBJ1-2	ASSPAGQANYGYT
.	TRBV28	15	TRBJ1-4	ASSLRGVGQGNEKLF
.	TRBV5-1	12	TRBJ2-7	ASSLGGPGAGQY
.	TRBV19	13	TRBJ1-4	ASSIRGPTNEKLF
.	TRBV18	14	TRBJ1-5	ASSPTGTGSNQPQH
.	TRBV4-2	15	TRBJ1-4	ASSQVLGRGTNEKLF
.	TRBV4-3	15	TRBJ1-2	ASSQEVQAASGYGYT
once	TRBV29-1	11	TRBJ1-4	SVELGSNEKLF
.	TRBV5-1	15	TRBJ2-1	ASSLATRDRVGDEQF
.	TRBV7-9	12	TRBJ1-5	ASSLIGAGQPQH
.	TRBV2	13	TRBJ1-4	ASSASAVESEKLF
.	TRBV7-9	11	TRBJ1-1	ASSLGVYTEAF
.	TRBV7-8	12	TRBJ2-7	ASSLRRPPYEQY
.	TRBV7-2	8	TRBJ1-1	ASTGSGAF
.	TRBV30	13	TRBJ2-3	ACTGTSGVTDTQY
.	TRBV30	10	TRBJ2-7	AWRTSYDEQY
.	TRBV19	13	TRBJ1-4	ASTQGVGTNEKLF
few	TRBV30	9	TRBJ1-1	ALTIGAEAF
.	TRBV13	9	TRBJ2-5	ASSSGETQY
.	TRBV28	14	TRBJ2-7	ASSPLGTGTLTEQY
.	TRBV7-2	14	TRBJ1-5	ASSLAGGQVNQPQH
.	TRBV11-2	11	TRBJ1-3	ASSRVQGNTIY
.	TRBV10-2	12	TRBJ1-1	ASSESWGNTEAF
.	TRBV28	13	TRBJ2-2	ASSRTGTDTGELF
.	TRBV30	11	TRBJ2-3	AWWTGYTDTQY
.	TRBV19	15	TRBJ1-2	ASSMIRAGGEDYGYT